Shown below are 10 T cell receptor beta chains from a single sample sequenced in a study of PD-L1 blockade in urothelial cancer. The time point here: peripheral blood 6 weeks after treatment start. TCRdb keeps only in-frame clones here, not all; method: immunoSEQ multiplex PCR. Of some 48,000 clones listed, about 82% are singletons. The sequenced sample was PBMCs, obtained around atezolizumab (anti-PD-L1) treatment. The receptors here all came from a man between 65 and 85 years old with urothelial cancer.

V usage is TRBV6-1 and J usage is TRBJ2-1; possibly TRBD1 for D (5 bases). The CDR3 is 14 amino acids. V gave up 3 bases and J gave up 9 bases, with 15 bases separating them. Germline assignment: CDR1 MNHNS and CDR2 SASEGT. In DNA form, the CDR3 reads TGTGCCAGCAGTGACCGGAAAAAAGGGGCTGAGCAGTTCTTC. Translation gives CASSDRKKGAEQFF.

The genes are TRBV28 and TRBJ2-7; TRBD1 matches at 7 bases. Germline V gene sequence: CDR1 MDHEN, CDR2 SYDVKM. Trimming cost V 6 bases and J 3 bases; bases outside gene matches: 5. This CDR3 comprises 13 residues. CDR3 sequence (DNA): TGTGCCAGCAGACCGGGACAGAGCTACGAGCAGTACTTC. The encoded protein is CASRPGQSYEQYF. Variable domain in full (rest from reference TRBV28 and TRBJ2-7): DVKVTQSSRYLVKRTGEKVFLECVQDMDHENMFWYRQDPGLGLRLIYFSYDVKMKEKGDIPEGYSVSREKKERFSLILESASTNQTSMYLCASRPGQSYEQYFGPGTRLTVT.

The chain links TRBV10-3 to TRBJ1-1, with 9 bases identical to TRBD1. The CDR3 extends over 15 amino acids. V lost 6 bases, J lost 4 bases, and 9 bases stayed unmatched. CDR1 is ENHRY and CDR2 is SYGVKD in the germline V gene. CDR3 protein: CAISEQGAVGTEAFF. For the CDR3, the DNA is TGTGCCATCAGCGAACAGGGGGCGGTCGGCACTGAAGCTTTCTTT.

This chain connects TRBV9 to TRBJ1-1; D gene ambiguous. This CDR3 comprises 13 residues. The V and J ends lost 0 bases and 6 bases respectively, with 9 bases between them. Per the germline V gene, CDR1 is SGDLS and CDR2 is YYNGEE. The CDR3 reads CASSVGVAAEAFF. CDR3 DNA sequence: TGTGCCAGCAGCGTAGGGGTAGCGGCTGAAGCTTTCTTT.

The chain joins TRBV4-1 to TRBJ2-7, with a tentative D call TRBD2 (6 bases). Trimming shortened V by 0 bases and J by 7 bases, and 7 bases separated the two germline ends. The germline V gene encodes CDR1 MGHRA and CDR2 YSYEKL. The CDR3 has 12 residues. The CDR3 loop is CASSQEGREQYF. In nucleotides, the CDR3 is TGCGCCAGCAGCCAAGAGGGGAGGGAGCAGTACTTC.

The genes are TRBV10-3 and TRBJ1-2, with TRBD1 matching 7 bases. The J segment lost 6 bases and the V segment lost 6 bases, leaving 7 bases of the junction unmatched. CDR1 and CDR2 (germline): ENHRY, SYGVKD. This CDR3 comprises 13 residues. Here the CDR3 DNA reads TGTGCCATCAGGCCCTCTACAGGGGATGGCTACACCTTC. Translation gives CAIRPSTGDGYTF.

This chain links TRBV9 with TRBJ2-1; 7 bases align to TRBD1. Germline V gene lookup returns CDR1 SGDLS and CDR2 YYNGEE. This CDR3 is built from 15 residues. The ends lost 0 bases at V and 3 bases at J; junction bases unmatched: 3. CDR3 DNA sequence: TGTGCCAGCAGCGTAGGGGGACAGAACTACAATGAGCAGTTCTTC. Amino acids: CASSVGGQNYNEQFF.

The CDR3 nucleotides read TGTGCCACCAGCAGTCTGACTAGCGGGGGGGCGGTTGAGCAGTTCTTC. It encodes CATSSLTSGGAVEQFF. The chain recombines TRBV15 with TRBJ2-1, with 14 nucleotides matching TRBD2. Germline V lookup: CDR1 LNHNV, CDR2 YYDKDF (reference sequence). There are 16 residues in the CDR3. The trim removed 3 bases at V and 9 bases at J, leaving 7 bases unmatched.

The rearrangement links TRBV18 to TRBJ1-2; D might be TRBD1 (6 bases). CDR3 length equals 14 residues. V lost 4 bases and J lost 10, with 19 bases in between. The germline V gene encodes CDR1 KGHSH and CDR2 LQKENI. CDR3 sequence: CASSHRDNLFDYTF. DNA of the CDR3: TGTGCCAGCTCACACCGGGACAACTTATTTGACTACACCTTC.

The gene calls are TRBV20-1 and TRBJ1-1, with 7 bases aligning to TRBD1. The CDR3 covers 11 residues. Losses at the gene ends were 6 bases for V and 7 bases for J; bases not matched to a gene: 5. Germline values: CDR1 DFQATT, CDR2 SNEGSKA (reference sequence). In nucleotides, the CDR3 is TGCAGTGCCGAAGGACAGGTTGAAGCTTTCTTT. It is translated as CSAEGQVEAFF.